This TCR beta chain was identified during a study of yellow fever vaccine responses in identical twins. Notes on the study in general: Reports say the vaccine T cell response in twins looked partly convergent and partly personalized.

MiXCR, run by TCRdb on the RT-PCR reads, gives a single entry per CDR3 protein. The sample shows some 5,000 distinct CDR3 sequences, roughly 70% of them seen only once. V lost 5 bases, J lost 2 bases, and 20 bases lay in between. In germline, CDR1 is SGHNT, CDR2 YENEEA. The CDR3 loop spans 17 amino acids. With regard to this clonotype: The antigen is undetermined.

This specimen consisted of T cells from blood (PBMCs), unsorted or a sorted subset (not recorded which), obtained before or after yellow fever vaccination (not recorded which). The chain has TRBV11-3 and TRBJ2-3; D possibly corresponds to TRBD1 (6 bases). The clonotype comes from a woman aged 18-29 years who received the yellow fever vaccine. The CDR3, as DNA: TGTGCCAGCAGCCGTGACCAGGGGTTGGGGTTCACAGATACGCAGTATTTT. This encodes CASSRDQGLGFTDTQYF. Combining the CDR3 with reference TRBV11-3 and TRBJ2-3 gives the whole variable domain EAGVVQSPRYKIIEKKQPVAFWCNPISGHNTLYWYLQNLGQGPELLIRYENEEAVDDSQLPKDRFSAERLKGVDSTLKIQPAELGDSAVYLCASSRDQGLGFTDTQYFGPGTRLTVL.